This entry describes one T cell receptor beta chain. The data were taken from a study of blood T cell repertoires in COVID-19. Study processing details: Amplification from reference gene primers served as the basis for estimated nucleated cell counts. Some clones are missing from TCRdb's copy, which holds only in-frame ones; the method was immunoSEQ multiplex PCR. The V and J calls and clone size were taken over from that table, and D and trimming were inferred from the DNA. There are about 240,000 clones in the sample; 88% occur only once, and around 0.91% lies in the top ten. The CDR3 has 13 amino acids. V lost 6 bases to trimming and J lost 0 bases; unmatched junction nucleotides: 1. Germline CDR1 and CDR2: MDHEN and SYDVKM.

The rearrangement links TRBV28 to TRBJ2-7, with 8 bases aligning to TRBD2. Input material: peripheral blood. This sequence was found in a woman between 40 and 50 years old who had recovered from COVID-19. This CDR3 reads CASSGGDSYEQYF. DNA for the CDR3: TGTGCCAGCAGCGGGGGGGACTCCTACGAGCAGTACTTC.